The present T cell receptor beta chain was sequenced within a study of human T cells and chemical hapten exposure. Background on the study: 2% DPC applied to a 2 cm by 2 cm arm area sensitized donors. Across samples, TCR yields varied, mostly owing to small differences in pooled library volumes. Study results and caveats: A positive correlation with patch test score was found for PT1 expanded TCR counts.

This CDR3 is 13 amino acids long. Trimming stripped 2 bases from V and 5 bases from J, with 10 bases between. CDR1 is GTSNPN and CDR2 is SVGIG in the germline V gene (reference sequence). In the library, unique molecular identifiers were attached to individual cDNA molecules. One entry per CDR3 protein results from TCRdb running MiXCR on the RACE reads. Of roughly 90,000 distinct CDR3 sequences detected, approximately 11% appear once; the ten largest clones hold around 1%. This clonotype was seen many times. No antigen is known for it. Time point defined: patch test 3, about 24 weeks after DPC sensitization. This sample's treatment: therapeutic diphenylcyclopropenone sensitization with weekly scalp DPC.

This chain joins TRBV30 and TRBJ1-5; D might be TRBD1 (5 bases). This receptor was taken from a woman aged 30 to 39 with alopecia areata. Some clones in this sample may be carry-over from other donors' samples. The sequencing used whole blood, collected in connection with sensitization to the hapten diphenylcyclopropenone (DPC). In DNA form, the CDR3 reads TGTGCCTGGAGTTCAGAGGGGTATCAGCCCCAGCATTTT. Translating gives CAWSSEGYQPQHF.